This TCR beta chain was found in a study of beta chain features in type 1 diabetes. Study details: Researchers looked at about 110 million sorted cells across all samples.

What was sequenced were expressed TCRB transcripts, since all of the isolated RNA had been reverse transcribed. Profiled with immunoSEQ multiplex PCR; TCRdb holds only in-frame clones, not every one. The data hold 310,000 or so clones, with approximately 15% observed a single time. Only a few counts were recorded for this clone. No antigen is known for it. Study-wide points: Within each of all four CD4+ subsets, Type 1 diabetes patients had TCRB CDR3s that were moderately but significantly shorter.

CDR3 size: 16 residues. V gave up 4 bases and J gave up 4 bases; unmatched junction bases: 9. The germline V gene has CDR1 LGHNA and CDR2 YSLEER. The TCR sequence derives from a man aged 18-30 years with type 1 diabetes. The specimen was naive CD4+ T cells from blood. The chain has TRBV4-3 and TRBJ2-5; 10 nucleotides line up with TRBD1. The CDR3 is CASSLQWDRGSETQYF. DNA of the CDR3: TGCGCCAGCAGCCTCCAGTGGGACAGGGGTTCAGAGACCCAGTACTTC.